The T cell receptor beta chain described here comes from a study of cytomegalovirus exposure and HLA in healthy donors. Whole-study results and caveats: Serostatus for CMV was the only available immune exposure information.

The study ran its PCR with 60 Vbeta and 13 Jbeta primers. TCRdb keeps only in-frame clones here, not all; method: immunoSEQ multiplex PCR. This table has roughly 150,000 clones, approximately 79% appearing once. In the case of this clone: Its antigen is not identified.

Germline V lookup: CDR1 SGHNT, CDR2 YYREEE (reference sequence). Trimming took 4 bases from V and 7 from J, leaving 20 bases between them. The CDR3 covers 15 residues. The sequenced material came from PBMCs. This rearrangement joins TRBV5-4 to TRBJ1-1, with D possibly matching TRBD1 (5 bases). This TCR came from a male donor in good health and CMV-seronegative. The CDR3 DNA reads TGTGCCAGCAGCGCGGGACTCACGGGCGCCTTTGAAGCTTTCTTT. This translates into CASSAGLTGAFEAFF. Drawing the rest from reference TRBV5-4 and TRBJ1-1, the complete variable domain is ETGVTQSPTHLIKTRGQQVTLRCSSQSGHNTVSWYQQALGQGPQFIFQYYREEENGRGNFPPRFSGLQFPNYSSELNVNALELDDSALYLCASSAGLTGAFEAFFGQGTRLTVV.